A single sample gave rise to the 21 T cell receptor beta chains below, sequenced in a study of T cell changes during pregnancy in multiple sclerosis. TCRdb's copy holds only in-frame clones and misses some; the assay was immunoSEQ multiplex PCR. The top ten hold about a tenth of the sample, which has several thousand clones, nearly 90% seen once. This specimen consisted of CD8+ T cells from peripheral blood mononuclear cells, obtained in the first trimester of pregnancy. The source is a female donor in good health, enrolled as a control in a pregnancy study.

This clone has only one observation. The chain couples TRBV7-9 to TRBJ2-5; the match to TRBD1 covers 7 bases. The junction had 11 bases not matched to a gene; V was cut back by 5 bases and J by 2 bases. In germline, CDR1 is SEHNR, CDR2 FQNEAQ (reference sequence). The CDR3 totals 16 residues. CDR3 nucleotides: TGTGCCAGCAGCCCCAGGACAGGCGACGCTCAAGAGACCCAGTACTTC. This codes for CASSPRTGDAQETQYF.

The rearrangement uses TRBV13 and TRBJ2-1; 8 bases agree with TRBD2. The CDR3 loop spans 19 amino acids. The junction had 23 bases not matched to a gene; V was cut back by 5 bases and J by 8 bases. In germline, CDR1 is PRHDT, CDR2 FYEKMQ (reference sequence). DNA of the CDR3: TGTGCCAGCAGCACCCGAAGGGGGTTGGGAAATAGCGGGAATCATGAGCAGTTCTTC. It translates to CASSTRRGLGNSGNHEQFF.

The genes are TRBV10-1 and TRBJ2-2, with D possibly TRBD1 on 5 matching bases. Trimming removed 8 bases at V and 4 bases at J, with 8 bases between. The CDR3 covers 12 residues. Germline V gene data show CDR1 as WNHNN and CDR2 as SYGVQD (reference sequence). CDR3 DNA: TGCGCCAGCCAGGGTCTCACCGGGGAGCTGTTTTTT. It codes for CASQGLTGELFF.

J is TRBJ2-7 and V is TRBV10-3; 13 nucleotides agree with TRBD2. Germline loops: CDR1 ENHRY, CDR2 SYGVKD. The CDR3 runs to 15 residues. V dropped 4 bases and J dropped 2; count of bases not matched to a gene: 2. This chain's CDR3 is CAISGGTSGAYEQYF. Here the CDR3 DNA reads TGTGCCATCAGTGGCGGGACTAGCGGGGCCTACGAGCAGTACTTC.

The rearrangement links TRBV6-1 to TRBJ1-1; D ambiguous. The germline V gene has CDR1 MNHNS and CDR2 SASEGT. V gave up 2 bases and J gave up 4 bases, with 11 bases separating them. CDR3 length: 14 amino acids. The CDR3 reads CASSESPGSTEAFF. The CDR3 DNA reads TGTGCCAGCAGTGAAAGTCCAGGCAGCACTGAAGCTTTCTTT.

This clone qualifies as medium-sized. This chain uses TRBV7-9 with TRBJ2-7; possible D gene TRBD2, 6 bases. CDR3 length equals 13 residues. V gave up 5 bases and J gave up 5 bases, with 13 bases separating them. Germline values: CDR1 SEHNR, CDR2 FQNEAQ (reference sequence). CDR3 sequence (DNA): TGTGCCAGCAGCACGGGACTTTACAACGAGCAGTACTTC. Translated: CASSTGLYNEQYF. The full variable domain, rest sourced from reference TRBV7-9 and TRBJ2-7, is DTGVSQNPRHKITKRGQNVTFRCDPISEHNRLYWYRQTLGQGPEFLTYFQNEAQLEKSRLLSDRFSAERPKGSFSTLEIQRTEQGDSAMYLCASSTGLYNEQYFGPGTRLTVT.

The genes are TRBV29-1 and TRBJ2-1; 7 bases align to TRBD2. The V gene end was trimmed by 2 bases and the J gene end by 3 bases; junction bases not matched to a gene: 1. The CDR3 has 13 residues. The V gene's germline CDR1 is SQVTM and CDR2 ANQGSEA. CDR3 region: CSVELADYNEQFF. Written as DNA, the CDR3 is TGCAGCGTTGAACTAGCGGACTACAATGAGCAGTTCTTC.

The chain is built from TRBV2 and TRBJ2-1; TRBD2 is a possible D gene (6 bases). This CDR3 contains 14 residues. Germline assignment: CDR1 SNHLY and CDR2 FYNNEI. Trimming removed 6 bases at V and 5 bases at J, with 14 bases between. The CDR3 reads CASRGPIADNEQFF. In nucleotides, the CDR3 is TGTGCCAGCAGGGGACCCATAGCGGACAATGAGCAGTTCTTC.

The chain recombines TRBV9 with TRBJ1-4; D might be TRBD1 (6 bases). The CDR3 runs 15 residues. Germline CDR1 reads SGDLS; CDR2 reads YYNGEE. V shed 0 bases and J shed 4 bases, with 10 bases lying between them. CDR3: CASSVGTVFNEKLFF. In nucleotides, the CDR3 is TGTGCCAGCAGCGTAGGGACAGTATTTAATGAAAAACTGTTTTTT.

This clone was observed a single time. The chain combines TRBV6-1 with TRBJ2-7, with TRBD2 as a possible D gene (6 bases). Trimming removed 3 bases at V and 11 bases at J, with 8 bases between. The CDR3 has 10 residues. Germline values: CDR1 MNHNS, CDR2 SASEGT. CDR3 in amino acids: CASSDREEYF. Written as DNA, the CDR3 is TGTGCCAGCAGTGACAGGGAGGAGTACTTC.

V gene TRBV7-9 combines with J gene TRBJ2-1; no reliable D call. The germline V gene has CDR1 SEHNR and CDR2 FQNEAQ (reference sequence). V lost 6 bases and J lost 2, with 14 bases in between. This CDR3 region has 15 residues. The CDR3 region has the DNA TGTGCCAGCAGGGAAAGGCTAGAAACCTACAATGAGCAGTTCTTC. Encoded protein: CASRERLETYNEQFF.

The CDR3 loop is CSVVPQGDYGYTF. CDR3 bases: TGCAGCGTCGTACCTCAGGGGGACTATGGCTACACCTTC. J is TRBJ1-2 and V is TRBV29-1; 7 bases agree with TRBD1. Germline values: CDR1 SQVTM, CDR2 ANQGSEA. V shed 6 bases, J shed 3 bases, and the junction held 7 bases outside the gene matches. The CDR3 covers 13 residues.

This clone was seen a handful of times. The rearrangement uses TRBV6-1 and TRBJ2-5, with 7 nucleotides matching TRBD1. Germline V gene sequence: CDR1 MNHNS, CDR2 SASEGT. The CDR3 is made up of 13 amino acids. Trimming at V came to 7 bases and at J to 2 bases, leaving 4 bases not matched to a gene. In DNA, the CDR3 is TGTGCCAGCACAGGGACAGAACAAGAGACCCAGTACTTC. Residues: CASTGTEQETQYF.

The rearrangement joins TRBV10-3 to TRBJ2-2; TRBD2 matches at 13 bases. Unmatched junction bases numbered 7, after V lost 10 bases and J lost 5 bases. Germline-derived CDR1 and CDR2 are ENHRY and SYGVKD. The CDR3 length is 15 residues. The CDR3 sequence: CATRTSGSGTGELFF. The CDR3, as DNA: TGTGCCACCCGGACTAGCGGGAGTGGGACCGGGGAGCTGTTTTTT.

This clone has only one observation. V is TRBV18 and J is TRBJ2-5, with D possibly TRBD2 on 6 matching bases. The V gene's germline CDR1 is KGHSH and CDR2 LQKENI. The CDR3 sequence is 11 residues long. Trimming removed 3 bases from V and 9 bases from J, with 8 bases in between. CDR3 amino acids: CASSPGGAQYF. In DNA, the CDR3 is TGTGCCAGCTCACCGGGGGGAGCCCAGTACTTC.

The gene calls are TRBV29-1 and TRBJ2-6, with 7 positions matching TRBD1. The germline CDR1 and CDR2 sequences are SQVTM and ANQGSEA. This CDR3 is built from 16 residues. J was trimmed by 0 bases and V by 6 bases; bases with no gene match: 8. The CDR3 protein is CSVGDSDISGANVLTF. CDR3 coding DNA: TGCAGCGTCGGGGACAGCGATATCTCTGGGGCCAACGTCCTGACTTTC.

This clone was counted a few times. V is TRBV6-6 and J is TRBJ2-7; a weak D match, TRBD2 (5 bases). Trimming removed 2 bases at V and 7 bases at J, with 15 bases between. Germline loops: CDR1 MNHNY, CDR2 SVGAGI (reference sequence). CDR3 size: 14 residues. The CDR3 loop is CASSYELRVGEQYF. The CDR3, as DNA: TGTGCCAGCAGTTACGAGTTGCGGGTCGGGGAGCAGTACTTC.

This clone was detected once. CDR3 sequence: CASSEAWVTGNADTQYF. The CDR3 nucleotides read TGTGCCAGCAGTGAAGCTTGGGTGACAGGGAACGCAGATACGCAGTATTTT. The chain uses TRBV2 and TRBJ2-3, with TRBD1 matching 7 bases. Germline CDR1 reads SNHLY; CDR2 reads FYNNEI. The CDR3 contains 17 residues. V lost 0 bases and J lost 4; bases outside the gene matches: 10.

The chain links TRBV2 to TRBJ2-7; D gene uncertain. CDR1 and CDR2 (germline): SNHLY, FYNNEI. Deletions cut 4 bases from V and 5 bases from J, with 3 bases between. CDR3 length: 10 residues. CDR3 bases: TGTGCCAGCAGTGTCAACGAGCAGTACTTC. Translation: CASSVNEQYF.

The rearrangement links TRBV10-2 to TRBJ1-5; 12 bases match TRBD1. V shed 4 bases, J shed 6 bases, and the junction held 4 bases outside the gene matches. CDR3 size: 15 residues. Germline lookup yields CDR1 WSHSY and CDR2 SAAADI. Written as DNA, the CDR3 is TGCGCCAGCAGTGGGGGACAGGGGGCCACTCAGCCCCAGCATTTT. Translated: CASSGGQGATQPQHF.

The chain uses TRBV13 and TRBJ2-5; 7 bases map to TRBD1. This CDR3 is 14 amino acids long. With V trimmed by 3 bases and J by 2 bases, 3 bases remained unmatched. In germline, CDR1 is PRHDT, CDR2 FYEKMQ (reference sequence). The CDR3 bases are TGTGCCAGCAGCTTTCGGACAGGACAAGAGACCCAGTACTTC. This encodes CASSFRTGQETQYF.